Listed below are T cell receptor beta chains from one sample, sequenced in a study of spatial heterogeneity in lung cancer. MiXCR, applied by TCRdb to the 5' RACE reads, yields one record per CDR3 protein. This sample has about 47,000 distinct CDR3 sequences, with roughly 7.4% found just once. Sequenced material: PBMCs, taken at follow-up. These receptors came from a female donor with early-stage non-small cell lung cancer. Both conserved end residues are part of each CDR3. A D gene is named only where the DNA matches it firmly. Clone sizes are given selectively: once, few, many, or a class where the clone is expanded.

CDR3 protein | CDR3 DNA | J gene | V gene | clone size | D gene
CASSYSGTRQETQYF | TGCGCCAGCAGCTACTCCGGGACTAGACAAGAGACCCAGTACTTC | TRBJ2-5 | TRBV5-1 | many | TRBD2
CSARGAGNTIYF | TGCAGTGCTAGAGGTGCTGGAAACACCATATATTTT | TRBJ1-3 | TRBV20-1 | . | .
CASHRAGFLSGELFF | TGTGCCAGTCACCGGGCAGGCTTCTTGAGCGGGGAGCTGTTTTTT | TRBJ2-2 | TRBV12-3/TRBV12-4 | many | .
CASSLAQGSTDTQYF | TGTGCCAGCAGCTTAGCACAGGGGAGCACAGATACGCAGTATTTT | TRBJ2-3 | TRBV7-2 | many | TRBD1
CASRPITGELFF | TGTGCCAGCAGACCGATCACCGGGGAGCTGTTTTTT | TRBJ2-2 | TRBV12-3/TRBV12-4 | many | .
CSARDLGTGELFF | TGCAGTGCTAGAGATTTGGGGACCGGGGAGCTGTTTTTT | TRBJ2-2 | TRBV20-1 | many | .
CASIRGTNEQYF | TGCGCCAGCATCCGGGGAACCAACGAGCAGTACTTC | TRBJ2-7 | TRBV10-2 | . | .
CSARDSLGITPNYGYTF | TGCAGTGCTAGAGATAGTTTAGGCATTACCCCTAACTATGGCTACACCTTC | TRBJ1-2 | TRBV20-1 | many | .
CASSYGGTGSTDTQYF | TGTGCCAGCAGTTACGGAGGGACAGGCTCAACAGATACGCAGTATTTT | TRBJ2-3 | TRBV6-2/TRBV6-3 | many | TRBD1
CASSSDRAEVQETQYF | TGCGCCAGCAGCTCGGACAGGGCCGAAGTTCAAGAGACCCAGTACTTC | TRBJ2-5 | TRBV5-1 | . | TRBD1
CASSLAGSQNTEAFF | TGCGCCAGCAGCTTGGCCGGGAGTCAGAACACTGAAGCTTTCTTT | TRBJ1-1 | TRBV5-1 | many | .
CASSLDLAKSYEQYF | TGTGCCAGCAGCTTAGATCTCGCGAAGTCCTACGAGCAGTACTTC | TRBJ2-7 | TRBV11-2 | many | .
CASSIAGPSTDTQYF | TGTGCCAGCTCAATAGCGGGGCCCAGCACAGATACGCAGTATTTT | TRBJ2-3 | TRBV18 | . | TRBD2
CASSFRSGDPNTGELFF | TGTGCCAGCAGCTTCCGATCCGGGGACCCGAACACCGGGGAGCTGTTTTTT | TRBJ2-2 | TRBV12-3/TRBV12-4 | . | .
CASSTTGYPSYEQYF | TGTGCCAGCAGTACGACAGGGTATCCGTCCTACGAGCAGTACTTC | TRBJ2-7 | TRBV28 | many | TRBD1
CASSPERGRPTDTQYF | TGTGCCAGCAGTCCCGAGCGGGGGAGGCCCACAGATACGCAGTATTTT | TRBJ2-3 | TRBV12-3/TRBV12-4 | many | TRBD2
CASSPPGQDGDQPQHF | TGTGCCAGCTCACCACCCGGGCAGGACGGGGATCAGCCCCAGCATTTT | TRBJ1-5 | TRBV18 | many | .
CASSPEEGPYEQYF | TGCGCCAGCAGTCCTGAGGAGGGACCTTACGAGCAGTACTTC | TRBJ2-7 | TRBV5-1 | many | .
CASSQDWGASEAFF | TGTGCCAGCAGCCAAGACTGGGGGGCCTCTGAAGCTTTCTTT | TRBJ1-1 | TRBV3-1 | many | .
CASSALLGANTQYF | TGTGCCAGCAGTGCCCTACTGGGGGCTAATACGCAGTATTTT | TRBJ2-3 | TRBV2 | . | .
CARAPSGANVLTF | TGTGCCAGAGCCCCGTCTGGGGCCAACGTCCTGACTTTC | TRBJ2-6 | TRBV2 | many | .
CASAIVAGELFF | TGTGCCAGTGCCATCGTTGCCGGGGAGCTGTTTTTT | TRBJ2-2 | TRBV12-3/TRBV12-4 | many | .
CASSQGFAGSSDTQYF | TGTGCCAGCAGCCAAGGCTTCGCGGGGTCCTCAGATACGCAGTATTTT | TRBJ2-3 | TRBV3-1 | . | .
CAISERTVNYGYTF | TGTGCCATCAGTGAACGGACGGTTAACTATGGCTACACCTTC | TRBJ1-2 | TRBV10-3 | . | .